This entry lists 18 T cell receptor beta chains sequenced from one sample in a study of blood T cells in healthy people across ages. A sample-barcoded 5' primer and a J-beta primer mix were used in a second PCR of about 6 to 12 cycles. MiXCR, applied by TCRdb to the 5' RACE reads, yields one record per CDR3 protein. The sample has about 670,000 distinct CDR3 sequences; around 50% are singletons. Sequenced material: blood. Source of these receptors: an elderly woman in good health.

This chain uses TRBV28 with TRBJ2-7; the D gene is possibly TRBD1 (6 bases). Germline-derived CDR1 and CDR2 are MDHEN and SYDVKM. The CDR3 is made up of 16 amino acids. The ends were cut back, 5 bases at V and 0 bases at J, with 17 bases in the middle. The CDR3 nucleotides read TGTGCCAGCAGTCAGACGACAGGACCCCTCTCCTACGAGCAGTACTTC. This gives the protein CASSQTTGPLSYEQYF. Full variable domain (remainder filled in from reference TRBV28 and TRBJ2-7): DVKVTQSSRYLVKRTGEKVFLECVQDMDHENMFWYRQDPGLGLRLIYFSYDVKMKEKGDIPEGYSVSREKKERFSLILESASTNQTSMYLCASSQTTGPLSYEQYFGPGTRLTVT.

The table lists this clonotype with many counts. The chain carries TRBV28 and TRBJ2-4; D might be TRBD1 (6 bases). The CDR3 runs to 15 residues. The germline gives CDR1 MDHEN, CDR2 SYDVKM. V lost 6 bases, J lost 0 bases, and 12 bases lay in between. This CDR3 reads CASRAGTIAKNIQYF. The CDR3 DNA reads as TGTGCCAGCAGGGCTGGGACAATAGCCAAAAACATTCAGTACTTC.

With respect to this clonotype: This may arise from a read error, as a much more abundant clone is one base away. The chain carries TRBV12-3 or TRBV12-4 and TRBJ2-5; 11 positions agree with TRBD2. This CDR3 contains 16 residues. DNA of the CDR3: TGTACCAGCAGTCCGGGACTAGCGGCGTCCTACAATGAGCAGTACTTC. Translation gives CTSSPGLAASYNEQYF.

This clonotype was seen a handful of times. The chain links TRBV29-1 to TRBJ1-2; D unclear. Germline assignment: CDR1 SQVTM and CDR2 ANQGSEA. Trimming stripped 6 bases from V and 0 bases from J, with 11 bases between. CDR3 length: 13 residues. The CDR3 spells CSVDRTANYGYTF. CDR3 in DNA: TGCAGCGTGGACCGGACGGCTAACTATGGCTACACCTTC.

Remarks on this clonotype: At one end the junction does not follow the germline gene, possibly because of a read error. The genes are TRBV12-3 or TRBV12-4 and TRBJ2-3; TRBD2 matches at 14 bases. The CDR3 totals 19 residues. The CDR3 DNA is TGTGCCAGCACCCGTGGGGGGACTAGCGGGAGTATTGGGACAGATACACAGTATTTT. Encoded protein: CASTRGGTSGSIGTDTQYF.

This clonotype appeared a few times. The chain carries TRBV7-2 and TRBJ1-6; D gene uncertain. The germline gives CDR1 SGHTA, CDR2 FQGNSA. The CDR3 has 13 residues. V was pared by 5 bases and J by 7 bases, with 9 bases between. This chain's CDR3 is CASSPRHNSPLHF. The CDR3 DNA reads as TGTGCCAGCAGCCCCCGGCACAATTCACCCCTCCACTTT.

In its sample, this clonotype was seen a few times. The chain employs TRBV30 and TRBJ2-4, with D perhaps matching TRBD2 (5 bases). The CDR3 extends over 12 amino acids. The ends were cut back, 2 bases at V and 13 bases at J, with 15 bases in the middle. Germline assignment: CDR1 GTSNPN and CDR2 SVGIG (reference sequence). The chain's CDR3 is CAWSHGLGAQYF. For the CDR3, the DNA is TGTGCCTGGAGTCACGGCCTGGGAGCCCAGTACTTC.

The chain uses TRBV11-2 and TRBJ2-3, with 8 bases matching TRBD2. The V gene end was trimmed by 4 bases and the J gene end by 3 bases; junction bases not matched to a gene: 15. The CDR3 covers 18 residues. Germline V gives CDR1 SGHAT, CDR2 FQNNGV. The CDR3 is CASSSLRGSGAGTDTQYF. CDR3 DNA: TGTGCCAGCAGCTCCCTCAGGGGTAGCGGGGCAGGGACAGATACGCAGTATTTT.

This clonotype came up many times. CDR3 amino acids: CASRGAGRSGELFF. The DNA for the CDR3 is TGCGCCAGCAGAGGAGCGGGGCGGTCCGGGGAGCTGTTTTTT. This chain joins TRBV5-1 and TRBJ2-2; 7 bases match TRBD2. The CDR3 is 14 amino acids. The V gene end was trimmed by 5 bases and the J gene end by 6 bases; junction bases not matched to a gene: 7. Germline-derived CDR1 and CDR2 are SGHRS and YFSETQ.

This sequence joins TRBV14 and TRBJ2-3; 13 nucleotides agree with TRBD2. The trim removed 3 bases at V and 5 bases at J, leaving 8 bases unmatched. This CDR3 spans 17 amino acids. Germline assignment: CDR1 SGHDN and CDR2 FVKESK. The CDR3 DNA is TGTGCCAGCAGCCAGGAGACTAGCGGGAGGTCCGAAGATACGCAGTATTTT. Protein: CASSQETSGRSEDTQYF.

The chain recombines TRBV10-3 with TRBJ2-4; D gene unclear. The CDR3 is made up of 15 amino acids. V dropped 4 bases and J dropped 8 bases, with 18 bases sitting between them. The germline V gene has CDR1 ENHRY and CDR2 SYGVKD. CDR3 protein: CAISGPDSGSDIQYF. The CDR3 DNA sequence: TGTGCCATCAGTGGACCTGACTCTGGGTCGGACATTCAGTACTTC.

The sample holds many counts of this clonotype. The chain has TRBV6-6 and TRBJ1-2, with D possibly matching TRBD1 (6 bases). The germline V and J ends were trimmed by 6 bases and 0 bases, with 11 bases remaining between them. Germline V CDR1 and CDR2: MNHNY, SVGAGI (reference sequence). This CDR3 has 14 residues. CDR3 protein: CASSRTESNYGYTF. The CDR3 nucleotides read TGTGCCAGCAGCCGGACAGAGTCTAACTATGGCTACACCTTC.

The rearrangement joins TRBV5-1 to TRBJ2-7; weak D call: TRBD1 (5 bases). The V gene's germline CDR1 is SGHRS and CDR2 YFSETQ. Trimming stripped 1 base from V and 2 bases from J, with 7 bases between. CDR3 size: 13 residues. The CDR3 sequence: CASSLLDTYEQYF. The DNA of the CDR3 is TGCGCCAGCAGCTTGTTGGACACCTACGAGCAGTACTTC.

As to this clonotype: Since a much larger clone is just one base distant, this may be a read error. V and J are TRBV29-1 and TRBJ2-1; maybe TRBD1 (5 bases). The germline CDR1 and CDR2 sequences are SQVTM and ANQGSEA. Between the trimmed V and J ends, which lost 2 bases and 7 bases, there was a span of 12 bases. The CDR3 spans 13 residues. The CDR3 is CSVERQGVNEQFF. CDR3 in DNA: TGCAGCGTTGAACGGCAGGGTGTGAATGAGCAGTTCTTC.

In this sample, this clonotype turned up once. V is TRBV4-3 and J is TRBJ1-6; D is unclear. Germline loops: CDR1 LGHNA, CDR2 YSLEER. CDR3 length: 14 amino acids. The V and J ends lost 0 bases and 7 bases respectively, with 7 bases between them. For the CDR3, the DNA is TGCGCCAGCAGCCAAGACGTGGGGAATTCACCCCTCCACTTT. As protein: CASSQDVGNSPLHF.

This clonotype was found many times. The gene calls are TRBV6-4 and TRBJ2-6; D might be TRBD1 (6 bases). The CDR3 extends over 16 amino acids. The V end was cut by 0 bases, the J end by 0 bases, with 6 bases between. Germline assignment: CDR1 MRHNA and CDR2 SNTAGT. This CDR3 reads CASSDSDSSGANVLTF. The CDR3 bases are TGTGCCAGCAGTGACTCGGACAGCTCTGGGGCCAACGTCCTGACTTTC.

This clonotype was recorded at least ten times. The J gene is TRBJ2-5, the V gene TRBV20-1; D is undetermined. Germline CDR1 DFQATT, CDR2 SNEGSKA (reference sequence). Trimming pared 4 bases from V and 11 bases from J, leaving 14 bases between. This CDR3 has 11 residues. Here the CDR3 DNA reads TGCAGTGCTATGAGGAATCTGGAGCAGTACTTC. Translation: CSAMRNLEQYF.

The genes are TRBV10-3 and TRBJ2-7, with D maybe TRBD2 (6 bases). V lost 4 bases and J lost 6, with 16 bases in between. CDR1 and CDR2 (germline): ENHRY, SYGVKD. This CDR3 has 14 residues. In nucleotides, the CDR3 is TGTGCCATCAGTGGGGTGGACTACACGGGCGAGCAGTACTTC. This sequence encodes CAISGVDYTGEQYF.